The 14 T cell receptor beta chains given below trace back to one sample, sequenced in a study of post-analysis software for immune sequencing data. Points from the study as a whole: Four to six TRBV segments, including TRBV5-6, TRBV5-1 and TRBV20-1, were more frequent in patients than controls.

Incorporated into the TCR beta cDNA libraries were unique molecular identifiers, which served to reduce PCR and sequencing biases. TCRdb passed the PCR reads through MiXCR, listing each CDR3 protein once. In the table there are roughly 800,000 distinct CDR3 sequences, approximately 50% of which are singletons. Their cognate antigens are unknown. Sequencing input: blood. Source of these receptors: a girl aged 10 to 17 with multiple sclerosis.

The chain recombines TRBV5-1 with TRBJ2-6; no definite D call. CDR1 is SGHRS, CDR2 YFSETQ, per germline. CDR3 length: 17 residues. V was pared by 0 bases and J by 0 bases, with 10 bases between. CDR3 sequence reads: CASSLVAGSSGANVLTF. The CDR3 nucleotides are TGCGCCAGCAGCTTGGTCGCCGGTAGCTCTGGGGCCAACGTCCTGACTTTC.

The count of this clonotype is one. The rearrangement joins TRBV20-1 to TRBJ2-1; 7 nucleotides align to TRBD1. The CDR3 runs 16 residues. V was clipped by 0 bases and J by 2 bases; unmatched bases: 7. The germline V gene has CDR1 DFQATT and CDR2 SNEGSKA (reference sequence). The CDR3 bases are TGCAGTGCTAGAGATGACAGGGTGGGAGCCTACAATGAGCAGTTCTTC. Translated, it gives CSARDDRVGAYNEQFF.

The chain carries TRBV19 and TRBJ2-7, with D tentatively TRBD2 (6 bases). The V gene lost 4 bases and the J gene lost 8 bases, with 21 bases spanning the gap. CDR1 is LNHDA, CDR2 SQIVND, per germline (reference sequence). The CDR3 loop spans 15 amino acids. The CDR3 nucleotides are TGTGCCAGTAGTAAAGGAGGGGTGAACTCGGTGCAGCAGTACTTC. Residues: CASSKGGVNSVQQYF.

The chain links TRBV5-8 to TRBJ1-2; D is unclear. V lost 4 bases and J lost 7, with 14 bases in between. Germline lookup yields CDR1 SGHTS and CDR2 YDEGEE. The CDR3 length is 13 residues. CDR3 nucleotide sequence: TGTGCCAGCAGCAACATGGAGGGAGGTGGCTACACCTTC. Translation gives CASSNMEGGGYTF.

This clonotype was counted a few times. V is TRBV29-1 and J is TRBJ2-1; D not resolved. Trimming took 5 bases from V and 2 from J, leaving 13 bases between them. CDR3 length equals 14 residues. Germline CDR1 reads SQVTM; CDR2 reads ANQGSEA. The DNA of the CDR3 is TGCAGCGTTTTTCAGCTCCTCACCTACAATGAGCAGTTCTTC. Its translation: CSVFQLLTYNEQFF.

In its sample, this clonotype was seen a few times. The rearrangement uses TRBV29-1 and TRBJ2-7; TRBD2 is a possible D gene (6 bases). Germline V CDR1 and CDR2: SQVTM, ANQGSEA. Trimming removed 6 bases from V and 4 bases from J, with 10 bases in between. The CDR3 totals 11 residues. The DNA for the CDR3 is TGCAGCGTCGACGCGGGGTACGAGCAGTACTTC. This codes for CSVDAGYEQYF.

This clonotype has just a few counts. The chain links TRBV10-3 to TRBJ2-7, with TRBD2 identical over 10 bases. Trimming at V came to 3 bases and at J to 5 bases, leaving 10 bases not matched to a gene. The CDR3 extends over 16 amino acids. From germline, CDR1 is ENHRY and CDR2 SYGVKD. The CDR3 DNA follows: TGTGCCATCAGTGATGCCCGAAGAGCGGGGGGGAACGAGCAGTACTTC. Its protein product is CAISDARRAGGNEQYF.

The chain employs TRBV7-9 and TRBJ1-1; D unresolved. Germline lookup yields CDR1 SEHNR and CDR2 FQNEAQ (reference sequence). Trimming took off 1 base at V and 5 bases at J, with 14 bases between the two ends. CDR3 size: 15 residues. The DNA for the CDR3 is TGTGCCAGCAGCTTAGGAGGCAGCCGGAGGACTGAAGCTTTCTTT. Residues: CASSLGGSRRTEAFF.

The rearrangement joins TRBV20-1 to TRBJ2-1; unclear D gene. CDR3 length equals 15 residues. From germline, CDR1 is DFQATT and CDR2 SNEGSKA (reference sequence). V was trimmed by 6 bases and J by 0 bases, leaving 15 bases between them. CDR3 DNA: TGCAGTGCCCCTTATATGGTGGTCTCCTACAATGAGCAGTTCTTC. Protein sequence: CSAPYMVVSYNEQFF.

The rearrangement joins TRBV5-1 to TRBJ2-4, with no clear D. Near its end, the DNA agrees better with TRBJ2-7, so the J call may be wrong. Looked up from germline, CDR1 is SGHRS and CDR2 is YFSETQ. The CDR3 sequence is 16 residues long. CDR3 nucleotides: TGCGCCAGCAGCCCCTGGGCGAGGCTTACTACCTACGAGCAGTACTTC. Its translation: CASSPWARLTTYEQYF.

The chain combines TRBV20-1 with TRBJ2-5, with D unclear. Germline CDR1 is DFQATT and CDR2 is SNEGSKA (reference sequence). V lost 6 bases and J lost 4, with 21 bases in between. The CDR3 is 15 amino acids. The CDR3, as DNA: TGCAGTGCCCTTTGGCGCAGTACAAGTTCAGAGACCCAGTACTTC. As protein: CSALWRSTSSETQYF.

This clonotype occurred a few times. This sequence joins TRBV29-1 and TRBJ2-1; D call uncertain. This CDR3 has 12 residues. The germline CDR1 and CDR2 sequences are SQVTM and ANQGSEA. The V end was cut by 2 bases, the J end by 1 base, with 3 bases between. The CDR3 coding sequence is TGCAGCGTTGAACAGTCCTACAATGAGCAGTTCTTC. It is translated as CSVEQSYNEQFF.

There are a few counts of this clonotype. For the CDR3, the DNA is TGTGCCACCAGCAGAGCCGGCCTGGGAGAGCAGTACTTC. Translation gives CATSRAGLGEQYF. This chain uses TRBV15 with TRBJ2-4; a weak D match, TRBD2 (5 bases). The V end lost 1 base, the J end lost 13 bases, and 14 bases lay between the germline ends. Germline-derived CDR1 and CDR2 are LNHNV and YYDKDF (reference sequence). The CDR3 runs 13 residues. The full variable domain, with the rest looked up from reference TRBV15 and TRBJ2-4, is DAMVIQNPRYQVTQFGKPVTLSCSQTLNHNVMYWYQQKSSQAPKLLFHYYDKDFNNEADTPDNFQSRRPNTSFCFLDIRSPGLGDTAMYLCATSRAGLGEQYFGAGTRLSVL.

A few counts support this clonotype. The chain links TRBV6-5 to TRBJ2-5; 12 bases match TRBD2. With V trimmed by 3 bases and J by 6 bases, 8 bases remained unmatched. The CDR3 has 16 amino acids. Looked up from germline, CDR1 is MNHEY and CDR2 is SVGAGI. The CDR3 DNA follows: TGTGCCAGCAGTTATCTGGGCCTAGCGGGAGGGAAGACCCAGTACTTC. Translation gives CASSYLGLAGGKTQYF.